These 16 T cell receptor beta chains came from one sample sequenced in a study of memory CD4+ T cells and cytomegalovirus serostatus. Single viable CD3+CD4+CD8-CD45RO+ cells were sorted as the memory CD4+ T cells. Using immunoSEQ multiplex PCR, the repertoire was profiled, and TCRdb retains in-frame clones only, with some absent. Of 40,000 to 55,000 clones listed, 82% are singletons. Material: memory CD4+ T cells from blood. The origin of the receptors is an adult in good health and CMV-seronegative.

V usage is TRBV25-1 and J usage is TRBJ1-1, with 8 positions matching TRBD1. Germline trimming cut 2 bases from V and 4 bases from J; bases unmatched to any gene: 6. This CDR3 has 15 amino acids. From germline, CDR1 is MGHDK and CDR2 SYGVNS. As DNA, the CDR3 is TGTGCCAGCAGTGAACAGGGGGCGCGGGTCACTGAAGCTTTCTTT. Protein: CASSEQGARVTEAFF.

The rearrangement links TRBV4-1 to TRBJ2-5; the D gene is possibly TRBD2 (6 bases). The CDR3 has 14 residues. Trimming took 4 bases from V and 1 from J, leaving 10 bases between them. Germline-derived CDR1 and CDR2 are MGHRA and YSYEKL. The CDR3 nucleotides read TGCGCCAGCAGCCGAAGCGGGCTCCAAGAGACCCAGTACTTC. Amino acids: CASSRSGLQETQYF.

This chain uses TRBV30 with TRBJ2-3; D perhaps matches TRBD2 (6 bases). V lost 4 bases and J 1 base, leaving 15 bases between the germline ends. Per germline, CDR1 GTSNPN and CDR2 SVGIG (reference sequence). The CDR3 is 15 amino acids. The CDR3, as DNA: TGTGCCTGGACCTGGAGTGGCGGGGGCACAGATACGCAGTATTTT. The encoded protein is CAWTWSGGGTDTQYF.

V gene TRBV6-4 combines with J gene TRBJ1-2, with D perhaps TRBD1 (6 bases). The V gene's germline CDR1 is MRHNA and CDR2 SNTAGT. The ends were cut back, 1 base at V and 6 bases at J, with 12 bases in the middle. The CDR3 loop spans 14 amino acids. The CDR3, as DNA: TGTGCCAGCAGTGACTATTGGGGGCAGGATGGCTACACCTTC. Translating gives CASSDYWGQDGYTF.

The chain recombines TRBV30 with TRBJ2-5; D remains unclear. V was cut by 4 bases and J by 1 base, with 10 bases left in between. From germline, CDR1 is GTSNPN and CDR2 SVGIG (reference sequence). The CDR3 contains 13 residues. CDR3 region: CAWNPSFQETQYF. The DNA for the CDR3 is TGTGCCTGGAACCCCAGTTTCCAAGAGACCCAGTACTTC.

This clone was detected only once. The chain joins TRBV10-3 to TRBJ2-7, with D perhaps matching TRBD2 (6 bases). CDR1 is ENHRY, CDR2 SYGVKD, per germline. V lost 0 bases, J lost 2 bases, and 11 bases lay in between. The CDR3 is 15 amino acids. CDR3 bases: TGTGCCATCAGTGAGTCAACGCGGGGAACCTACGAGCAGTACTTC. Its protein product is CAISESTRGTYEQYF.

This chain connects TRBV28 to TRBJ1-1; 7 bases line up with TRBD1. CDR1 and CDR2 (germline): MDHEN, SYDVKM. CDR3 size: 13 residues. V gave up 8 bases and J gave up 5 bases; unmatched junction bases: 8. The CDR3 DNA reads TGTGCCAGCGATACACCACAGGGGACTGAAGCTTTCTTT. Protein product: CASDTPQGTEAFF.

V and J are TRBV2 and TRBJ2-5, with TRBD2 matching 14 bases. Germline lookup yields CDR1 SNHLY and CDR2 FYNNEI. V lost 6 bases and J lost 7; bases outside the gene matches: 16. The CDR3 consists of 18 residues. The CDR3 reads CASREGLAGEYPAGTQYF. The CDR3, as DNA: TGTGCCAGCAGAGAGGGACTAGCGGGGGAGTACCCCGCTGGGACCCAGTACTTC.

This clone was seen more than once but under ten times. The rearrangement joins TRBV13 to TRBJ1-6; D perhaps matches TRBD1 (5 bases). Trimming took 2 bases from V and 0 from J, leaving 14 bases between them. The CDR3 totals 18 residues. Looked up from germline, CDR1 is PRHDT and CDR2 is FYEKMQ (reference sequence). In DNA form, the CDR3 reads TGTGCCAGCAGCTTAAAGGGGTCTTTGAGCTCCTATAATTCACCCCTCCACTTT. It codes for CASSLKGSLSSYNSPLHF.

CDR3 coding DNA: TGTGCCAGCAGCGGATCAGGGGGCGCGAGGACCACCGGGGAGCTGTTTTTT. Translating gives CASSGSGGARTTGELFF. V is TRBV7-2 and J is TRBJ2-2, with 8 nucleotides matching TRBD1. Germline V gene sequence: CDR1 SGHTA, CDR2 FQGNSA. Losses at the gene ends were 5 bases for V and 4 bases for J; bases not matched to a gene: 12. The CDR3 sequence is 17 residues long. The whole variable domain, remainder taken from reference TRBV7-2 and TRBJ2-2, is GAGVSQSPSNKVTEKGKDVELRCDPISGHTALYWYRQSLGQGLEFLIYFQGNSAPDKSGLPSDRFSAERTGGSVSTLTIQRTQQEDSAVYLCASSGSGGARTTGELFFGEGSRLTVL.

This chain links TRBV11-2 with TRBJ1-4; D is perhaps TRBD1 (5 bases). Trimming shortened V by 3 bases and J by 7 bases, and 18 bases separated the two germline ends. Germline CDR1 SGHAT, CDR2 FQNNGV. The CDR3 consists of 16 residues. The CDR3 sequence: CASSFQRGRVGEKLFF. DNA of the CDR3: TGTGCCAGCAGCTTTCAACGGGGCAGGGTTGGTGAAAAACTGTTTTTT.

V is TRBV11-3 and J is TRBJ1-2, with TRBD1 matching over 8 bases. Germline V gives CDR1 SGHNT, CDR2 YENEEA. Trimming took 5 bases from V and 6 from J; bases not matched to a gene: 5. This CDR3 has 13 residues. Here the CDR3 DNA reads TGTGCCAGCAGCCGAACAGGGGGGGATGGCTACACCTTC. Translation gives CASSRTGGDGYTF.

The chain joins TRBV5-8 to TRBJ2-7; 7 nucleotides agree with TRBD1. The germline V gene has CDR1 SGHTS and CDR2 YDEGEE. The length of the CDR3 is 12 residues. The V segment lost 4 bases and the J segment 3 bases; nucleotides outside the gene matches: 1. The CDR3 nucleotides read TGTGCCAGCAGCCACAGGGGCTACGAGCAGTACTTC. Translating it yields CASSHRGYEQYF.

CDR3 nucleotides: TGTGCCAGCAGCTTAGGTCCCCAGAATTCACCCCTCCACTTT. Translating gives CASSLGPQNSPLHF. The chain combines TRBV7-2 with TRBJ1-6; D unclear. Germline assignment: CDR1 SGHTA and CDR2 FQGNSA. This CDR3 is built from 14 residues. The germline V and J ends were trimmed by 1 base and 7 bases, with 8 bases remaining between them.

The chain combines TRBV2 with TRBJ1-2; TRBD1 matches at 7 bases. The CDR3 length is 16 residues. The germline gives CDR1 SNHLY, CDR2 FYNNEI. Losses at the gene ends were 6 bases for V and 1 base for J; bases not matched to a gene: 11. The CDR3 sequence: CASSRRGGGDNYGYTF. The CDR3, as DNA: TGTGCCAGCAGCAGGCGAGGGGGCGGAGATAACTATGGCTACACCTTC.

The V and J genes are TRBV7-2 and TRBJ1-4; D is undetermined. The CDR3 extends over 14 amino acids. Germline V CDR1 and CDR2: SGHTA, FQGNSA. The V and J ends lost 1 base and 0 bases respectively, with 3 bases between them. CDR3 loop: CASSLGATNEKLFF. As DNA, the CDR3 is TGTGCCAGCAGCTTAGGAGCAACTAATGAAAAACTGTTTTTT.